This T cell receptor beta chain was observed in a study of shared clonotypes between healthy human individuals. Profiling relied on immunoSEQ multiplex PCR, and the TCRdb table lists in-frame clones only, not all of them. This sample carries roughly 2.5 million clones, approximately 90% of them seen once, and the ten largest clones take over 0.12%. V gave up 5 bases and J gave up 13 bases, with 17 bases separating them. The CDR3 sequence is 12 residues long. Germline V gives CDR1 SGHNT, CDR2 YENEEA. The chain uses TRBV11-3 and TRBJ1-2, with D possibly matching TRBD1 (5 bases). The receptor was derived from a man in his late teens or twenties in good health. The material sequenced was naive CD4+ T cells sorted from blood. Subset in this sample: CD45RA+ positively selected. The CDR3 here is CASSLIGAASTF. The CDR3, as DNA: TGTGCCAGCAGCCTCATCGGGGCCGCGAGCACCTTC.